This T cell receptor beta chain emerged from a study of cytomegalovirus exposure and HLA in healthy donors. Study-wide background: Tens of millions of unique TCRs, all from HLA-typed donors, were included in an early release of the data. Study-level results: The study put some 160 TCR beta chains on its list as cytomegalovirus-associated. Later, an analysis found that common viral pathogens appeared to be linked with several of the most significant clusters.

From germline, CDR1 is SGHNT and CDR2 YENEEA. V lost 1 base and J 4 bases, leaving 10 bases between the germline ends. CDR3 length equals 14 residues. 60 Vbeta and 13 Jbeta primers were used in PCR. Profiled with immunoSEQ multiplex PCR; TCRdb holds only in-frame clones, not every one. The table has roughly 120,000 clones, more than 75% seen once. With respect to this clone: Its specificity is not known.

The TCR comes from a man between 35 and 55 years old in good health and CMV-seronegative. The genes are TRBV11-3 and TRBJ1-1; weak D call: TRBD1 (5 bases). The sequenced sample consisted of PBMCs. CDR3 DNA: TGTGCCAGCAGCTTAGGGGGCCCCACCACTGAAGCTTTCTTT. Translating gives CASSLGGPTTEAFF.